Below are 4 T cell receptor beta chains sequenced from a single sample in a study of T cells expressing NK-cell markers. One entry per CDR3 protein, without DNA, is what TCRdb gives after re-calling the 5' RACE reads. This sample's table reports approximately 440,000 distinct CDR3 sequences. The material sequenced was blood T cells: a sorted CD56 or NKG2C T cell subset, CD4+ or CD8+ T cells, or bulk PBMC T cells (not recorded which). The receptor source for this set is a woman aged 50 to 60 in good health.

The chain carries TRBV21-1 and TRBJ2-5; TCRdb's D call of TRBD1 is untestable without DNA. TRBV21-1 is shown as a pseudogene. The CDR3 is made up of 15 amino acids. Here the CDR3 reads CASSSGTGAQETQYF.

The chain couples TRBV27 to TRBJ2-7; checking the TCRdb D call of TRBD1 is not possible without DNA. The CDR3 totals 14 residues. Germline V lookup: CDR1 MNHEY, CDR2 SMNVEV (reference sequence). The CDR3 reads CASSPGPQGYEQYF.

CDR3 in amino acids: CASSPLVSKNIQYF. The chain combines TRBV7-9 with TRBJ2-4; with no DNA, the TCRdb D assignment of TRBD2 cannot be verified. Per germline, CDR1 SEHNR and CDR2 FQNEAQ (reference sequence). This CDR3 is built from 14 residues.

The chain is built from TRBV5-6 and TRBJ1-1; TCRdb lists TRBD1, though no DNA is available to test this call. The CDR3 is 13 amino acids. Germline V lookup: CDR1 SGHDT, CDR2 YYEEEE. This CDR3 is CASSVGGGAEAFF.